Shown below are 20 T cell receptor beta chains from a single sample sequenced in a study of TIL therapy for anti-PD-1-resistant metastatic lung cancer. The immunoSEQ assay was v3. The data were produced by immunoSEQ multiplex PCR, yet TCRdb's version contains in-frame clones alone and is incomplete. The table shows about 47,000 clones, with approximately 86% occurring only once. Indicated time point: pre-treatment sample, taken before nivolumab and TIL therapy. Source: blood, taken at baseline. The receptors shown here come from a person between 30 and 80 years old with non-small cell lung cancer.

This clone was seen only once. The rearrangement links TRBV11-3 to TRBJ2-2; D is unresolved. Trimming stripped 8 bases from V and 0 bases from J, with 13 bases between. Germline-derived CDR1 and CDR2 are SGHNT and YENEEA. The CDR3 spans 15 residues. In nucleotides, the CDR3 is TGTGCCAGCCAACAAGGGCATACGAACACCGGGGAGCTGTTTTTT. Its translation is CASQQGHTNTGELFF.

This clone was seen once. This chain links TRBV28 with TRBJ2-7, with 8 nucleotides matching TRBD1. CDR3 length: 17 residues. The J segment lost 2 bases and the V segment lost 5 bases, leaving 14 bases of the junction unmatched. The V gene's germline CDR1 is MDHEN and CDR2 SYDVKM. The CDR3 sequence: CASSLPPGTGQTYEQYF. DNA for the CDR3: TGTGCCAGCAGTCTCCCCCCCGGGACAGGACAAACCTACGAGCAGTACTTC.

The CDR3 sequence is CASSQAHVRSSYNEQFF. CDR3 bases: TGCGCCAGCAGCCAAGCTCACGTTAGGAGCTCCTACAATGAGCAGTTCTTC. The gene calls are TRBV4-1 and TRBJ2-1; D call uncertain. V lost 1 base to trimming and J lost 0 bases, with 13 bases between them. The germline V gene encodes CDR1 MGHRA and CDR2 YSYEKL. CDR3 length: 17 amino acids.

The CDR3 region is CASSPNSYEQYF. The CDR3 DNA is TGTGCCAGCAGTCCCAACTCCTACGAGCAGTACTTC. The chain carries TRBV12-3 or TRBV12-4 and TRBJ2-7; D is unclear. This CDR3 has 12 residues. The V end lost 5 bases, the J end lost 0 bases, and 5 bases lay between the germline ends.

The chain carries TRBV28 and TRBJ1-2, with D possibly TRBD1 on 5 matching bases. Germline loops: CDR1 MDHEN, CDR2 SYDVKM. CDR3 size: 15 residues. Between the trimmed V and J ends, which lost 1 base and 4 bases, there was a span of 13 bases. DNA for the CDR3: TGTGCCAGCAGTTTATTGACGGCAGGGACCTATGGCTACACCTTC. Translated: CASSLLTAGTYGYTF.

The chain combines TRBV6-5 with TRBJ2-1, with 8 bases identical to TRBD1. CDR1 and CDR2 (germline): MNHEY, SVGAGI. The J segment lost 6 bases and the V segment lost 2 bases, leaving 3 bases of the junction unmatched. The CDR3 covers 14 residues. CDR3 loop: CASSYGQGVNEQFF. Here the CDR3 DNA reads TGTGCCAGCAGTTACGGACAGGGAGTCAATGAGCAGTTCTTC.

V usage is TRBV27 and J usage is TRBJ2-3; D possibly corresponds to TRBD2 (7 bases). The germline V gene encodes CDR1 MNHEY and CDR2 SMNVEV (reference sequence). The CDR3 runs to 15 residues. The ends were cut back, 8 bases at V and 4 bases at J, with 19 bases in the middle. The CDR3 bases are TGTGCCAGCCGAACTAGCGCCGGGGGCGCAGATACGCAGTATTTT. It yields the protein CASRTSAGGADTQYF.

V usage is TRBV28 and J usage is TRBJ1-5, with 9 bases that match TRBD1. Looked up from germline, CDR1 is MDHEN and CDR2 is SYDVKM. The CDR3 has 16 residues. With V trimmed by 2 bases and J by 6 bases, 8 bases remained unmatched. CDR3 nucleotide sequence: TGTGCCAGCAGTTTAAACCTCGGGACAGGGACTCAGCCCCAGCATTTT. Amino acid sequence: CASSLNLGTGTQPQHF.

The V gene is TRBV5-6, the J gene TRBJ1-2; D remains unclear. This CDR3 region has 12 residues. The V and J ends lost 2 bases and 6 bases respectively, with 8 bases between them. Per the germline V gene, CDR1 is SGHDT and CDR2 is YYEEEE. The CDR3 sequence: CASSLGIDGYTF. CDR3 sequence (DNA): TGTGCCAGCAGCTTAGGGATCGATGGCTACACCTTC.

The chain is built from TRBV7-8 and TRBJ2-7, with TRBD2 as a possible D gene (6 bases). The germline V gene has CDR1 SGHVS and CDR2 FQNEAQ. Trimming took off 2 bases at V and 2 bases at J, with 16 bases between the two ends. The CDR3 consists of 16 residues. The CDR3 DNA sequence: TGTGCCAGCAGCTTAACGCAAGGGTGGGGGGCCTACGAGCAGTACTTC. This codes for CASSLTQGWGAYEQYF.

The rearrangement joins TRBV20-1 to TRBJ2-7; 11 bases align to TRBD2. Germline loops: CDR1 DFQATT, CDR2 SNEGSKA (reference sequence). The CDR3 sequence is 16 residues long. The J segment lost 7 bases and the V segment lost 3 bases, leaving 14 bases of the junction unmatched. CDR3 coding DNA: TGCAGTGCTAGTTCCCTAGCGGGGGGCCAATCGGATGAGCAGTACTTC. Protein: CSASSLAGGQSDEQYF.

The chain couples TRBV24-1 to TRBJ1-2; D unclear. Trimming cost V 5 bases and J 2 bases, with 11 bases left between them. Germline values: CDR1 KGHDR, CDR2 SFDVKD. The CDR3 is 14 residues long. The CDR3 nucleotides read TGTGCCACCAGTGTCAATCACCTCAACTATGGCTACACCTTC. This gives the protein CATSVNHLNYGYTF.

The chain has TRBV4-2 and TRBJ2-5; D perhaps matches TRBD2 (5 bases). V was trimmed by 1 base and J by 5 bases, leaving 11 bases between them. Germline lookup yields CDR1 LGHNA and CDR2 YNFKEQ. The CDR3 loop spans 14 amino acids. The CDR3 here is CASSQGLGSETQYF. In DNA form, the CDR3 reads TGTGCCAGCAGCCAAGGGTTAGGGAGCGAGACCCAGTACTTC.

For the CDR3, the DNA is TGCGCCAGCAGCCAAGATTGGGGAGGGGGCTCACATAGGACCTACGAGCAGTACTTC. Translating gives CASSQDWGGGSHRTYEQYF. The chain combines TRBV4-3 with TRBJ2-7; D may correspond to TRBD1 or TRBD2 (7 bases each). The CDR3 consists of 19 residues. The V end was cut by 0 bases, the J end by 2 bases, with 23 bases between. Germline CDR1 reads LGHNA; CDR2 reads YSLEER.

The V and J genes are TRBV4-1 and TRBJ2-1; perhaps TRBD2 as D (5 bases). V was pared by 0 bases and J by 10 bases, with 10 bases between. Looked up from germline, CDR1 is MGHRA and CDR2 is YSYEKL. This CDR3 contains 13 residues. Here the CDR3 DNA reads TGCGCCAGCAGCCAAGATCCGAGAGGGGAGCAGTTCTTC. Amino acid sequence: CASSQDPRGEQFF.

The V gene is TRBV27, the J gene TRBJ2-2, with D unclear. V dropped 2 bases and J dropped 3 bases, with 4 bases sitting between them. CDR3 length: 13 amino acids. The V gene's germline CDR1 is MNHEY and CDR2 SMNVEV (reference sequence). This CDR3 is CASSLVYTGELFF. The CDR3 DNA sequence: TGTGCCAGCAGTTTAGTATACACCGGGGAGCTGTTTTTT.

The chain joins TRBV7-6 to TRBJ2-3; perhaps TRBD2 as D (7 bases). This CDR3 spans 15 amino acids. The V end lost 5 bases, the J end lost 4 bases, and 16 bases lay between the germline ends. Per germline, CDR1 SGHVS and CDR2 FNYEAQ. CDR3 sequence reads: CASSRGGGRADTQYF. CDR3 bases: TGTGCCAGCAGCAGAGGGGGAGGGCGGGCAGATACGCAGTATTTT.

The CDR3 DNA sequence: TGTGCCAGCAGTTCTCGGACAGGGGCGGCTGAAAAACTGTTTTTT. Encoded protein: CASSSRTGAAEKLFF. The genes are TRBV6-2 or TRBV6-3 and TRBJ1-4; 9 bases align to TRBD1. CDR3 length equals 15 residues. V lost 4 bases and J lost 7; bases outside the gene matches: 7. Per germline, CDR1 MNHEY and CDR2 SVGEGT.

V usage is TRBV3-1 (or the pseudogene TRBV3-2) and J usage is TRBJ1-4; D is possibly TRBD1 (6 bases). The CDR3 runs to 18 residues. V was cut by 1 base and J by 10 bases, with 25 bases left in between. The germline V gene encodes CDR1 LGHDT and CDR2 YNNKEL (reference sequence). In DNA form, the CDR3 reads TGTGCCAGCAGCCAAGGGGGGACATCAACCCCGGGTGGGGGAAAACTGTTTTTT. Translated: CASSQGGTSTPGGGKLFF.

The chain's CDR3 is CASSLGLVPLAKNIQYF. DNA of the CDR3: TGTGCCAGCAGCTTAGGCCTTGTTCCTTTAGCCAAAAACATTCAGTACTTC. This chain links TRBV13 with TRBJ2-4; no reliable D call. CDR1 PRHDT and CDR2 FYEKMQ come from the germline V gene (reference sequence). V was cut by 0 bases and J by 0 bases, with 12 bases left in between. The CDR3 extends over 17 amino acids. The full variable domain, in which reference TRBV13 and TRBJ2-4 provide the parts outside the CDR3, is AAGVIQSPRHLIKEKRETATLKCYPIPRHDTVYWYQQGPGQDPQFLISFYEKMQSDKGSIPDRFSAQQFSDYHSELNMSSLELGDSALYFCASSLGLVPLAKNIQYFGAGTRLSVL.